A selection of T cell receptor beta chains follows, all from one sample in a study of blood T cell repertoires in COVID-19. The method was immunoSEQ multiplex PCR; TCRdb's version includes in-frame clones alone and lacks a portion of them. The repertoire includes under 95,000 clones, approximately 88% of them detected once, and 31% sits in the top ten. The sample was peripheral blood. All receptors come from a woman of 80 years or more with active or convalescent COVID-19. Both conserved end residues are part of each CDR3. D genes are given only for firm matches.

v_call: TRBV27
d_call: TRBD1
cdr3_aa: CASSNQPGQEVDTQYF

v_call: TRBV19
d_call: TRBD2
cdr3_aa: CASSLGLAGGRSSYNEQFF

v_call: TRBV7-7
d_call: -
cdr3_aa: CASSKGGIQETQYF

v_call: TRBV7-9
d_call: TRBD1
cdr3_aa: CASSFGQGWNEQYF

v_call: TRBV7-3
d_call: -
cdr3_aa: CASSSGLGPGELFF

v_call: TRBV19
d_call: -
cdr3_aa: CASSIRVGGVGQFF

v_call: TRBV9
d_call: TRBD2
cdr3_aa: CASSVGLAGGTGELFF

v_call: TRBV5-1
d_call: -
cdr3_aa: CASSLAGDTGNTIYF

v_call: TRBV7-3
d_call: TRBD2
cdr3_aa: CASSLSGPAGAGETQYF

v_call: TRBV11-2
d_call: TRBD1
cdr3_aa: CASRVTGSSYNSPLHF

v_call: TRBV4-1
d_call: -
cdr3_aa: CASSQDRGFQPQHF

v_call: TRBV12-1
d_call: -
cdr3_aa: CASSFGRSGARHHTDTQYF

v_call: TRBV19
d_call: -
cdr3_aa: CASSIQGRGQPQHF

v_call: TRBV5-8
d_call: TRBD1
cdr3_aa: CASSLELGQPVGYTF

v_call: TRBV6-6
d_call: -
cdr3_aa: CASSYFSREEYF

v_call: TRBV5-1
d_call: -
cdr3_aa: CASSFGGYEQYF

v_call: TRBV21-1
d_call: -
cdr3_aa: CASSPPRSTGNQPQHF

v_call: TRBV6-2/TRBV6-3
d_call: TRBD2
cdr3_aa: CASRYLSGEQYF

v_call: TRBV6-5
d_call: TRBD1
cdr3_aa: CAATRDRGSYGYTF

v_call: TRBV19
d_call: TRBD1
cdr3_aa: CASSIAGPGQGINEQFF

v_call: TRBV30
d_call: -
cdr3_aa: CAWSVPSAGANTEAFF

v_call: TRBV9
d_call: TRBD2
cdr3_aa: CASSVGTSHEQFF

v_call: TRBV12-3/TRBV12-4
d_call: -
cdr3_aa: CASNRGWGGELFF

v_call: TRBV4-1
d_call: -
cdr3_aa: CASREGGSLGYTF

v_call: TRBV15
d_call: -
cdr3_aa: CATSRDTTGYTF

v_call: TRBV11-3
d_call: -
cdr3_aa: CASSLDPTATNYGYTF

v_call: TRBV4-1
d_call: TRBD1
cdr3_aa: CASRGETGPEAFF

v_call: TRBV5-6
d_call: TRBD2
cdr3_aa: CASSASGGPIYQETQYF

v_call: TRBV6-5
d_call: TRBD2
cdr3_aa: CASSRLAGNNEQFF

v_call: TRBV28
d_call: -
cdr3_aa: CASSNREGGADTQYF

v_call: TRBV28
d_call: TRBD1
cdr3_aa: CASRPTGVGNTIYF

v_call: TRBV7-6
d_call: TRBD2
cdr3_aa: CASSISGSGEQYF

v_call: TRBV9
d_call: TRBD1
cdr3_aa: CASSPPPGTGGDEQFF

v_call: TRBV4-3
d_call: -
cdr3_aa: CASSQGRFGQLYEQYF